The source of this T cell receptor beta chain is a study of blood T cell repertoires in COVID-19. Study in general: Samples of COVID-19 (acute and convalescent) were obtained from the United States, Italy and Spain.

Per the original data handling: For nucleated cells, counts were estimated from reference gene primer amplification. Generated by immunoSEQ multiplex PCR, the TCRdb table keeps only in-frame clones and is missing some. The V and J calls and clone size come from that table; D and trimming were worked out from the DNA. This sample yields about 440,000 clones, of which roughly 88% are seen a single time; approximately 0.65% belongs to the top ten. Those enrolled, adults aged roughly 18 to 100 years, came from 20 to 25 US areas. Clinical history reported by participants formed the basis on which cohorts were assigned. Trimming removed 5 bases from V and 1 base from J, with 17 bases in between. The CDR3 runs 16 residues. CDR1 and CDR2 (germline): PRHDT, FYEKMQ (reference sequence).

The origin of this receptor is a man between 18 and 29 years old who had recovered from COVID-19. Input material: PBMCs or T cells enriched from blood (not recorded which). The rearrangement joins TRBV13 to TRBJ1-2; D might be TRBD1 (5 bases). The CDR3 protein is CASSRAGPTLNYGYTF. The CDR3 nucleotides read TGTGCCAGCAGCCGCGCGGGACCAACTCTTAACTATGGCTACACCTTC.